This T cell receptor (beta chain) was recovered during a study of OX40 agonist ivuxolimab in advanced cancers. Cycle 7 day 1, cycle 4 day 1, and baseline were the timepoints at which blood was sampled. This table comes from immunoSEQ multiplex PCR, and its TCRdb copy is limited to in-frame clones, with some not included. The repertoire holds tens of thousands of clones, approximately 87% seen once, with approximately 23% in the top ten. This receptor was obtained from an adult with an advanced solid tumor such as melanoma, head and neck, liver or kidney cancer. The source was CD4+ or CD8+ T cells sorted from blood, collected in a trial of the OX40 agonist ivuxolimab.

The CDR3 DNA follows: TGTGCCAGCAGGGCCGGGACTAGCGGGGGGACCCCCTGGTACGAGCAGTACTTC. Translation: CASRAGTSGGTPWYEQYF. This rearrangement joins TRBV7-6 to TRBJ2-7, with 15 nucleotides matching TRBD2. Trimming took 6 bases from V and 4 from J; bases not matched to a gene: 13. CDR1 is SGHVS, CDR2 FNYEAQ, per germline. The CDR3 covers 18 residues. The whole variable domain, filled in from reference TRBV7-6 and TRBJ2-7, reads GAGVSQSPRYKVTKRGQDVALRCDPISGHVSLYWYRQALGQGPEFLTYFNYEAQQDKSGLPNDRFSAERPEGSISTLTIQRTEQRDSAMYRCASRAGTSGGTPWYEQYFGPGTRLTVT.